A selection of T cell receptor beta chains follows, all from one sample in a study of shared clonotypes between healthy human individuals. Libraries were prepared by immunoSEQ multiplex PCR; TCRdb keeps only in-frame clonotypes and omits some of them. Counted here are about 2.1 million clones, around 93% occurring once; the ten biggest clones make up around 1.8%. The material sequenced was naive CD8+ T cells from PBMCs. Every receptor here comes from a man in his late teens or twenties in good health. Some clones in this sample may be carry-over from other donors' samples. The CDR3 runs from the conserved cysteine through the conserved F or W. A D gene is named only where the DNA matches it firmly. Expanded clones are given a class, and other clones once, few, many or no size at all.

V,D,J,size,DNA,CDR3
TRBV9,.,TRBJ2-2,.,TGTGCCAGCAGCGTAGCAGCACAGGTTGTAACCGGGGAGCTGTTTTTT,CASSVAAQVVTGELFF
TRBV6-5,.,TRBJ2-7,.,TGTGCCAGCAGTTACTGGGGCGGGGCCGCCTACGAGCAGTACTTC,CASSYWGGAAYEQYF
TRBV4-3,TRBD2,TRBJ2-1,.,TGCGCCAGCAGCCAAGTATCTAGCGGGAGTTACAATGAGCAGTTCTTC,CASSQVSSGSYNEQFF
TRBV7-9,TRBD2,TRBJ2-3,.,TGTGCCAGCAGCTCCCTAGCGGGAGGGCCCACAGATACGCAGTATTTT,CASSSLAGGPTDTQYF
TRBV27,TRBD2,TRBJ2-1,.,TGTGCCAGCAGTCCAGGGACTAGCGGGAGGTACAATGAGCAGTTCTTC,CASSPGTSGRYNEQFF
TRBV4-1,.,TRBJ2-7,.,TGCGCCAGCAGCCGTCTCACAAAGGGGGGGACCTCCGAGCAGTACTTC,CASSRLTKGGTSEQYF
TRBV19,.,TRBJ2-4,.,TGTGCCAGCCAACAGGGCTTAGCCAAAAACATTCAGTACTTC,CASQQGLAKNIQYF
TRBV5-1,.,TRBJ1-5,.,TGCGCCAGCAGCGCTAAAGCGGGTCAGCCCCAGCATTTT,CASSAKAGQPQHF
TRBV27,TRBD2,TRBJ2-1,.,TGTGCCAGCAGTTTAAGCGGGAGGGCCGATTTTGACAATGAGCAGTTCTTC,CASSLSGRADFDNEQFF
TRBV9,TRBD2,TRBJ2-2,once,TGTGCCAGCAGAGGGACTAGCGGAACCGGGGAGCTGTTTTTT,CASRGTSGTGELFF
TRBV5-5,.,TRBJ2-1,.,TGTGCCAGCAGCCCTTCCTTCAGGGGGGGCGATGAGCAGTTCTTC,CASSPSFRGGDEQFF
TRBV25-1,.,TRBJ2-1,.,TGTGCCAGCAGGGAGGGCTCCTACAATGAGCAGTTCTTC,CASREGSYNEQFF
TRBV9,.,TRBJ1-2,.,TGTGCCAGCAGCGTAGGGTCCCCAGGGTTGGATGGCTACACCTTC,CASSVGSPGLDGYTF
TRBV27,TRBD2,TRBJ2-6,.,TGTGCCACTTCCGGGACTAGCGGAGACTCTGGGGCCAACGTCCTGACTTTC,CATSGTSGDSGANVLTF
TRBV5-1,TRBD2,TRBJ2-1,.,TGCGCCAGCAGCTTCCCTAGCGGGAGGCGGAATGAGCAGTTCTTC,CASSFPSGRRNEQFF
TRBV10-1,TRBD1,TRBJ2-3,.,TGCGCCAGCAAGAGGAATACGGGACAGGTAACAGATACGCAGTATTTT,CASKRNTGQVTDTQYF
TRBV27,.,TRBJ2-4,.,TGTGCCAGCAGTCCAGGGGAGGGGTACGCCATTCAGTACTTC,CASSPGEGYAIQYF
TRBV18,.,TRBJ2-5,.,TGTGCCAGCTCACCACCAGTAGGGGCTCGGGAGACCCAGTACTTC,CASSPPVGARETQYF
TRBV9,.,TRBJ2-7,.,TGTGCCAGCAGCGTAGGAGGTGGGAGCAGACATTACGAGCAGTACTTC,CASSVGGGSRHYEQYF
TRBV5-4,.,TRBJ1-5,once,TGTGCCAGCAGCTTGGGGGCCAATCAGCCCCAGCATTTT,CASSLGANQPQHF
TRBV4-1,.,TRBJ2-1,once,TGCGCCAGCAGCCAAGACAGGCGTATTGAGCAGTTCTTC,CASSQDRRIEQFF
TRBV1,.,TRBJ1-3,.,TGCACCAGCAGCCAAGGACGAGACTCTGGAAACACCATATATTTT,CTSSQGRDSGNTIYF
TRBV27,.,TRBJ2-7,.,TGTGCCAGCACCCCCTTGGGGCTCGGCTACGAGCAGTACTTC,CASTPLGLGYEQYF
TRBV4-1,.,TRBJ2-2,.,TGCGCCAGCAGCCAAGCCGGGGCTATTAACACCGGGGAGCTGTTTTTT,CASSQAGAINTGELFF
TRBV30,TRBD1,TRBJ2-7,.,TGTGCCTGGGCAGGACAGGCCTACGAGCAGTACTTC,CAWAGQAYEQYF
TRBV6-5,.,TRBJ2-7,.,TGTGCCAGCAGCCGGACCGGGACGAGCTTTTACGAGCAGTACTTC,CASSRTGTSFYEQYF
TRBV20-1,.,TRBJ2-3,.,TGCAGTGCTAGATCGGGGGATACGCAGTATTTT,CSARSGDTQYF
TRBV5-1,.,TRBJ1-2,.,TGCGCCAGCAGCGGGGAGGTCAGCTATGGCTACACCTTC,CASSGEVSYGYTF
TRBV6-1,.,TRBJ1-5,.,TGTGCCAGCAGCTACGGACGGATTAGCAATCAGCCCCAGCATTTT,CASSYGRISNQPQHF
TRBV9,TRBD2,TRBJ2-3,.,TGTGCCAGCAGCGTAGCTCTAGCGGGAGATCTAGATACGCAGTATTTT,CASSVALAGDLDTQYF
TRBV28,.,TRBJ2-3,.,TGTGCCAGCAGTTCCCCCCGTGATTTGTTAGCGGAGCGCACAGATACGCAGTATTTT,CASSSPRDLLAERTDTQYF
TRBV11-3,.,TRBJ2-4,.,TGTGCCAGCAGCTCATCCGGGACGATGATTATAGCCAAAAACATTCAGTACTTC,CASSSSGTMIIAKNIQYF
TRBV2,TRBD1,TRBJ2-1,.,TGTGCCAGCAGCCCGGGACAGGTGTTTGATGAGCAGTTCTTC,CASSPGQVFDEQFF
TRBV12-5,TRBD2,TRBJ2-1,.,TGTGCTAGTGGTCGCGGCGCGGGAGCCTCCTACAATGAGCAGTTCTTC,CASGRGAGASYNEQFF
TRBV7-9,.,TRBJ2-5,.,TGTGCCAGCAGCTTAGTCGACAGCACCGAGACCCAGTACTTC,CASSLVDSTETQYF
TRBV7-9,.,TRBJ2-3,.,TGTGCCAGCAGCGAAAACTGGCGGTCTAGCACAGATACGCAGTATTTT,CASSENWRSSTDTQYF
TRBV11-3,.,TRBJ1-2,.,TGTGCCAGCAGCTCGGTCGGGGGATATGGCTACACCTTC,CASSSVGGYGYTF
TRBV4-3,TRBD2,TRBJ2-1,.,TGCGCCAGCAGCCACTTTCTAGCGGGAGAGGTCGATGAGCAGTTCTTC,CASSHFLAGEVDEQFF
TRBV11-2,.,TRBJ1-2,.,TGTGCCAGCAGCCCAAGCCGCGGGGCTGTCTATGGCTACACCTTC,CASSPSRGAVYGYTF
TRBV29-1,TRBD2,TRBJ2-1,.,TGCAGCGTCGTGGAACTAGCGGAGAGCTCCTACAATGAGCAGTTCTTC,CSVVELAESSYNEQFF
TRBV28,TRBD1,TRBJ1-2,.,TGTGCCAGCAGCCCCAGACAGGGTCCCTACTATGGCTACACCTTC,CASSPRQGPYYGYTF
TRBV19,TRBD1,TRBJ2-7,.,TGTGCCAGTAGTCGTCCACTAGGACAGGGGGCCCACGAGCAGTACTTC,CASSRPLGQGAHEQYF
TRBV27,.,TRBJ2-5,.,TGTGCCAGCAGTTTTCTAGACCACCAAGAGACCCAGTACTTC,CASSFLDHQETQYF
TRBV4-3,.,TRBJ2-7,.,TGCGCCAGCAGCACGTGGGCCGGGTCCTACGAGCAGTACTTC,CASSTWAGSYEQYF
TRBV19,.,TRBJ2-1,.,TGTGCCAGTATTGGCAGGTTTTCTCTCGATGAGCAGTTCTTC,CASIGRFSLDEQFF
TRBV18,.,TRBJ2-2,.,TGTGCCAGCTCACCACAGTATCTCGCGGGAACCGGGGAGCTGTTTTTT,CASSPQYLAGTGELFF
TRBV13,.,TRBJ1-4,.,TGTGCCAGCAGCCTCGGGGTCAGTAATGAAAAACTGTTTTTT,CASSLGVSNEKLFF
TRBV27,.,TRBJ2-7,.,TGTGCCAGCAGTTTAGGTCCACCCTACGAGCAGTACTTC,CASSLGPPYEQYF
TRBV9,.,TRBJ2-1,.,TGTGCCAGCAGCCTGGGGCCCGTCAATGAGCAGTTCTTC,CASSLGPVNEQFF
TRBV7-6,TRBD1,TRBJ2-1,once,TGTGCCAGCAGCCCGGACAGGACCGATGAGCAGTTCTTC,CASSPDRTDEQFF
TRBV6-5,.,TRBJ2-1,.,TGTGCCAGCAGTTACTCCGGGATGAGCTCCTACAATGAGCAGTTCTTC,CASSYSGMSSYNEQFF
TRBV10-3,.,TRBJ2-7,.,TGTGCCATCAGTGGGGTTCGCCTCCGGGGCGTGGAGCAGTACTTC,CAISGVRLRGVEQYF
TRBV2,TRBD2,TRBJ2-3,.,TGTGCCAGCAGTCCCCTTTCACTAGCGGACCCTACAGATACGCAGTATTTT,CASSPLSLADPTDTQYF
TRBV11-2,.,TRBJ2-2,.,TGTGCCAGCAGCTTAGGTCCGGCCGGTGGTACCGGGGAGCTGTTTTTT,CASSLGPAGGTGELFF
TRBV6-5,.,TRBJ1-2,.,TGTGCCAACAGTTACCAGGGTGGTGACTATGGCTACACCTTC,CANSYQGGDYGYTF
TRBV7-9,TRBD1,TRBJ1-5,.,TGTGCCAGCAGCTTAGTTTTCCGGACAGGGGGACATCAGCCCCAGCATTTT,CASSLVFRTGGHQPQHF
TRBV7-9,.,TRBJ2-5,.,TGTGCCAGCAGCTCCGGGGCACTGCACCAAGAGACCCAGTACTTC,CASSSGALHQETQYF
TRBV6-1,TRBD2,TRBJ2-7,.,TGTGCCAGCATAGGCCGACGGGAGGGCCCCCACGAGCAGTACTTC,CASIGRREGPHEQYF
TRBV27,.,TRBJ2-5,.,TGTGCCAGCAGTTTATCCCTCTCGACTTGGGTAGGCGAGACCCAGTACTTC,CASSLSLSTWVGETQYF